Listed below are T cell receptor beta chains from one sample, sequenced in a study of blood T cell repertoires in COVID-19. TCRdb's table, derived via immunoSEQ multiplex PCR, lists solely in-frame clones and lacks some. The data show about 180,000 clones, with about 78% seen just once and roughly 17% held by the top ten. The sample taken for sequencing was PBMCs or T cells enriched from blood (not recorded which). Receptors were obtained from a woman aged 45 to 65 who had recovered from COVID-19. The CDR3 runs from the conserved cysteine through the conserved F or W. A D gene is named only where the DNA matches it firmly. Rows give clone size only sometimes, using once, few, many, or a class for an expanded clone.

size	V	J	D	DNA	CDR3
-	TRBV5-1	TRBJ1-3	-	TGCGCCAGCAGCTTGGGTTGGCAGGGTGGAAACACCATATATTTT	CASSLGWQGGNTIYF
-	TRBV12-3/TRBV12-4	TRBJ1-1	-	TGTGCCAGCAGTCTCGGAGAGATCACTGAAGCTTTCTTT	CASSLGEITEAFF
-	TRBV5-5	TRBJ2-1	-	TGTGCCAGCAGCTTCGGACTATACAATGAGCAGTTCTTC	CASSFGLYNEQFF
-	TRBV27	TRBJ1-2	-	TGTGCCAGCAGTCCCGGACATTCCGGCTACACCTTC	CASSPGHSGYTF
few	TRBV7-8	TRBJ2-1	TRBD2	TGTGCCAGCAGCCGAGGACTAGCTGGTTTCGATGAGCAGTTCTTC	CASSRGLAGFDEQFF
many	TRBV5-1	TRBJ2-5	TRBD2	TGCGCCAGCAGCTTGGAGCCAGCGGGAGGACAAGAGACCCAGTACTTC	CASSLEPAGGQETQYF
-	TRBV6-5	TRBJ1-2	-	TGTGCCAGTGGCAGGCCTACCTATGGCTACACCTTC	CASGRPTYGYTF
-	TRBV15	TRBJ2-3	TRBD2	TGTGCCACCAGCGGGTTAGGACTAGCGGGGACCACAGATACGCAGTATTTT	CATSGLGLAGTTDTQYF
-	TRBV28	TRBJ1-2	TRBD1	TGTGCCAGCAGTTCGGGGACAGTCTATGGCTACACCTTC	CASSSGTVYGYTF
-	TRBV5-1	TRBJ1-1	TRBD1	TGCGCCAGCAGCTCTCAAGGACAGGGGGTAGGGAACACTGAAGCTTTCTTT	CASSSQGQGVGNTEAFF
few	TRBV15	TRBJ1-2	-	TGTGCCACCAGCAGAGTAAGGTTGGGGCAGGGTTATGGCTACACCTTC	CATSRVRLGQGYGYTF
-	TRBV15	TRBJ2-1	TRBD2	TGTGCCACCAGCAGAGTAGCGGGAGGGTACAATGAGCAGTTCTTC	CATSRVAGGYNEQFF
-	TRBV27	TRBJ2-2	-	TGTGCCAGCAGTAATAGTGTCACCGGGGAGCTGTTTTTT	CASSNSVTGELFF
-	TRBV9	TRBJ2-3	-	TGTGCCAGCAGCGTAGCAGGAGATACGCAGTATTTT	CASSVAGDTQYF
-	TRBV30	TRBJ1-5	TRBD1	TGTGCCTGGAGTTTCCCCGGGACAGGGGACAATCAGCCCCAGCATTTT	CAWSFPGTGDNQPQHF
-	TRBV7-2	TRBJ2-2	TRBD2	TGTGCCAGCAGCTCGTCGTTAGCGGGAGGTGGGGAGCTGTTTTTT	CASSSSLAGGGELFF
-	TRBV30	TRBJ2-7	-	TGTGCCTGGAGTAAGGAGGGCTTTAACGAGCAGTACTTC	CAWSKEGFNEQYF